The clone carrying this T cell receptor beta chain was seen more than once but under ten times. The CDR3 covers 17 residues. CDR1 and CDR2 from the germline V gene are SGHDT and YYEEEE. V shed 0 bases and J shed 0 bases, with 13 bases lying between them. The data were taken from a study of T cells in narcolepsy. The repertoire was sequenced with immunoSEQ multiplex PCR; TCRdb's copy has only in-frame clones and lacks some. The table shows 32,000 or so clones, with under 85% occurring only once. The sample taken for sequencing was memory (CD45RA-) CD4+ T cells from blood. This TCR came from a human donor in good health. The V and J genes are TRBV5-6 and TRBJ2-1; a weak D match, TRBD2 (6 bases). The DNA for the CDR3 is TGTGCCAGCAGCTTGGGGGGCCGGGAGAGCTCCTACAATGAGCAGTTCTTC. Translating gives CASSLGGRESSYNEQFF. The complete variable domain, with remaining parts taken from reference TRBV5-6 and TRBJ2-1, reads DAGVTQSPTHLIKTRGQQVTLRCSPKSGHDTVSWYQQALGQGPQFIFQYYEEEERQRGNFPDRFSGHQFPNYSSELNVNALLLGDSALYLCASSLGGRESSYNEQFFGPGTRLTVL.